One sample yielded the 21 T cell receptor beta chains listed below, sequenced in a study of T-cell reconstitution after alpha-beta-depleted transplantation in children. Preparation of the TCRbeta library was carried out with unique molecular identifiers. MiXCR was run by TCRdb on the PCR reads, yielding one entry per CDR3 protein. Counted here are fewer than 120,000 distinct CDR3 sequences, 9% to 12% occurring once; the ten biggest clones make up more than 7%. This specimen consisted of PBMCs from the stem cell graft donor, obtained from the stem cell graft. The receptors here all came from a human donor who donated a stem cell graft to a child with acute lymphoblastic leukemia.

Note on this clonotype: It is unclear where the CDR3 begins or ends on the DNA, so no DNA is shown, and the CDR3 is as TCRdb lists it. The chain combines TRBV6-4 with TRBJ2-1; the D call TRBD1 from the table was never checked on the DNA. Germline loops: CDR1 MRHNA, CDR2 SNTAGT. 18 amino acids form the CDR3, both terminal residues included. CDR3 amino acids: CCCSARATRGQGYNEQFF.

This clonotype was seen at least ten times. The CDR3 coding sequence is TGTGCCAGCAGCTTTTCAGGGGCGGGGGAGACCCAGTACTTC. The encoded protein is CASSFSGAGETQYF. The V and J genes are TRBV7-2 and TRBJ2-5, with D perhaps given as TRBD1 or TRBD2 (6 bases each). This CDR3 comprises 14 residues. Trimming took off 3 bases at V and 5 bases at J, with 13 bases between the two ends. Germline V gene sequence: CDR1 SGHTA, CDR2 FQGNSA.

This clonotype has ten or more counts. The rearrangement joins TRBV9 to TRBJ2-6; D is perhaps TRBD2 (6 bases). The CDR3 is 14 residues long. Trimming left V 0 bases short and J 12 bases short, with 13 bases between. Germline V gives CDR1 SGDLS, CDR2 YYNGEE. The CDR3 DNA is TGTGCCAGCAGCGTAGGGGGGGACCGGCGCGTCCTGACTTTC. As protein: CASSVGGDRRVLTF.

The table lists this clonotype with many counts. V usage is TRBV12-3 or TRBV12-4 and J usage is TRBJ2-1, with a weak D call TRBD2 (6 bases). Trimming shortened V by 7 bases and J by 0 bases, and 22 bases separated the two germline ends. There are 18 residues in the CDR3. CDR3: CASIPGDLFSSSYNEQFF. The CDR3 bases are TGTGCCAGCATCCCGGGGGACTTATTCTCCAGCTCCTACAATGAGCAGTTCTTC.

This clonotype was recorded at least ten times. The chain joins TRBV5-1 to TRBJ1-1; D perhaps matches TRBD1 (6 bases). V lost 3 bases, J lost 7 bases, and 19 bases lay in between. The CDR3 loop spans 15 amino acids. In germline, CDR1 is SGHRS, CDR2 YFSETQ. The CDR3 DNA follows: TGCGCCAGCAGCTGGGGAATGGGGACATTCGTTGAAGCTTTCTTT. Translated: CASSWGMGTFVEAFF. Full variable domain (missing parts from reference TRBV5-1 and TRBJ1-1): KAGVTQTPRYLIKTRGQQVTLSCSPISGHRSVSWYQQTPGQGLQFLFEYFSETQRNKGNFPGRFSGRQFSNSRSEMNVSTLELGDSALYLCASSWGMGTFVEAFFGQGTRLTVV.

Turning to this clonotype: It may be a read error: a sequence one base away is much more abundant. The chain couples TRBV6-2 or TRBV6-3 to TRBJ2-1; no firm D call. Germline assignment: CDR1 MNHEY and CDR2 SVGEGT. There are 13 residues in the CDR3. CDR3 nucleotide sequence: TGTGCCAGCAGTTTACAGAACAAGGATGAGGAGTTCTTC. Translated: CASSLQNKDEEFF.

This clonotype was seen at least ten times. The genes are TRBV7-9 and TRBJ2-7; D not certain. The CDR3 is 12 residues long. Germline-derived CDR1 and CDR2 are SEHNR and FQNEAQ (reference sequence). The V end was cut by 1 base, the J end by 7 bases, with 8 bases between. The CDR3 region is CASSLGVWEQYF. The CDR3 DNA reads TGTGCCAGCAGCTTAGGGGTGTGGGAGCAGTACTTC.

This clonotype was counted many times. The chain links TRBV5-4 to TRBJ2-2; 12 bases are a match to TRBD1. V trimming: 4 bases; J trimming: 5 bases; junction bases outside the gene matches: 9. The CDR3 has 17 amino acids. Germline V gives CDR1 SGHNT, CDR2 YYREEE (reference sequence). CDR3 amino acids: CASSLNRDRGRTGELFF. CDR3 nucleotide sequence: TGTGCCAGCAGCCTTAACCGGGACAGGGGGCGGACCGGGGAGCTGTTTTTT.

This clonotype was seen at least ten times. The rearrangement links TRBV20-1 to TRBJ2-2; a possible D gene is TRBD1 (6 bases). CDR3 length: 15 amino acids. Trimming cost V 1 base and J 6 bases, with 15 bases left between them. CDR1 and CDR2 from the germline V gene are DFQATT and SNEGSKA (reference sequence). The DNA for the CDR3 is TGCAGTGCTAGAGGGGCAGGGACATCCTCCGGGGAGCTGTTTTTT. Its translation is CSARGAGTSSGELFF.

In this sample, this clonotype turned up many times. The rearrangement links TRBV5-1 to TRBJ1-1; weak D call: TRBD1 (5 bases). Germline-derived CDR1 and CDR2 are SGHRS and YFSETQ. Trimming removed 0 bases at V and 4 bases at J, with 19 bases between. This CDR3 spans 17 amino acids. The CDR3 loop reads CASSLARDGGGSTEAFF. The CDR3, as DNA: TGCGCCAGCAGCTTGGCCCGGGATGGGGGAGGGAGCACTGAAGCTTTCTTT.

At least ten counts were recorded for this clonotype. The chain joins TRBV7-3 to TRBJ2-1; 9 positions agree with TRBD2. J was trimmed by 4 bases and V by 0 bases; bases with no gene match: 1. The CDR3 length is 15 residues. Germline V gene data show CDR1 as SGHTA and CDR2 as FQGTGA. The CDR3 DNA sequence: TGTGCCAGCAGCTTAACGCGGGGGGGTTACAATGAGCAGTTCTTC. It translates to CASSLTRGGYNEQFF.

This clonotype was found many times. This chain links TRBV5-1 with TRBJ2-7; no clear D. From germline, CDR1 is SGHRS and CDR2 YFSETQ. V was pared by 3 bases and J by 2 bases, with 6 bases between. CDR3 length equals 12 residues. The CDR3 region is CASSSPAYEQYF. The CDR3 nucleotides read TGCGCCAGCAGCTCTCCGGCCTACGAGCAGTACTTC.

This clonotype was counted many times. The chain carries TRBV6-5 and TRBJ2-7; D is uncertain. V was pared by 5 bases and J by 3 bases, with 20 bases between. The V gene's germline CDR1 is MNHEY and CDR2 SVGAGI. The CDR3 length is 16 residues. CDR3 amino acids: CASSPKSTSQGYEQYF. CDR3 coding DNA: TGTGCCAGCAGTCCTAAGTCGACAAGTCAAGGCTACGAGCAGTACTTC.

On this clonotype itself: The conserved final phenylalanine or tryptophan is absent from the CDR3, which likely points to a read error. The V and J genes are TRBV6-5 and TRBJ2-2, with D hard to call. The germline V gene encodes CDR1 MNHEY and CDR2 SVGAGI. V lost 8 bases and J lost 4, with 8 bases in between. The CDR3 loop spans 12 amino acids. Written as DNA, the CDR3 is TGTGCCAGCGGAAGATTCACCGGGGAGCTGTTTTTG. Its protein product is CASGRFTGELFL.

This clonotype was picked up many times. The chain is built from TRBV6-2 or TRBV6-3 and TRBJ1-2, with D uncertain. The length of the CDR3 is 12 residues. Germline CDR1 is MNHEY and CDR2 is SVGEGT. Between the trimmed V and J ends, which lost 2 bases and 11 bases, there was a span of 12 bases. The CDR3 DNA sequence: TGTGCCAGCAGTTACGCGGAAAGAGGATACACCTTC. This codes for CASSYAERGYTF.

In this sample, this clonotype turned up many times. The chain uses TRBV10-3 and TRBJ2-5; TRBD2 matches 7 bases. The length of the CDR3 is 14 residues. Germline CDR1 is ENHRY and CDR2 is SYGVKD. The trim removed 2 bases at V and 5 bases at J, leaving 5 bases unmatched. The CDR3 region is CAISERQGGETQYF. The CDR3 bases are TGTGCCATCAGTGAGCGTCAGGGAGGGGAGACCCAGTACTTC.

The rearrangement links TRBV3-1 to TRBJ2-6, with TRBD1 matching over 8 bases. Germline assignment: CDR1 LGHDT and CDR2 YNNKEL (reference sequence). This CDR3 is 16 amino acids long. Trimming took 4 bases from V and 0 from J; bases not matched to a gene: 2. The CDR3, as DNA: TGTGCCAGCAGCCCTGGGACAGGCTCTGGGGCCAACGTCCTGACTTTC. It codes for CASSPGTGSGANVLTF.

Many counts were recorded for this clonotype. The genes are TRBV24-1 and TRBJ2-2; 8 nucleotides line up with TRBD1. The J segment lost 7 bases and the V segment lost 2 bases, leaving 8 bases of the junction unmatched. The CDR3 runs 16 residues. Germline loops: CDR1 KGHDR, CDR2 SFDVKD. As DNA, the CDR3 is TGTGCCACCAGTGATTCAGGCAGGGGGCGAAACGGGGAGCTGTTTTTT. It yields the protein CATSDSGRGRNGELFF.

This clonotype was seen repeatedly, ten times or more. V usage is TRBV27 and J usage is TRBJ2-1; D possibly corresponds to TRBD2 (5 bases). V lost 6 bases to trimming and J lost 6 bases, with 6 bases between them. CDR3 length equals 11 residues. CDR1 MNHEY and CDR2 SMNVEV come from the germline V gene (reference sequence). The CDR3 is CASRGVNEQFF. The CDR3 nucleotides are TGTGCCAGCAGGGGAGTCAATGAGCAGTTCTTC.

This clonotype was counted a few times. This could be a read error, since a much larger clone is one nucleotide away. J is TRBJ1-2 and V is TRBV20-1; D perhaps matches TRBD1 (6 bases). The germline V gene has CDR1 DFQATT and CDR2 SNEGSKA (reference sequence). The CDR3 is 15 residues long. The CDR3 bases are TGCTGTGCTAGGCCATTTACCGGGGGCGGATCTGGCTACACCTTC. Translating gives CCARPFTGGGSGYTF.

This clonotype was seen ten or more times. This rearrangement joins TRBV28 to TRBJ2-2, with 11 bases that match TRBD2. This CDR3 region has 17 residues. After removal of 3 bases from V and 1 base from J, the junction contained 4 bases not matched to a gene. Per germline, CDR1 MDHEN and CDR2 SYDVKM. The CDR3 loop reads CASSLTGTSGNTGELFF. The CDR3 DNA reads as TGTGCCAGCAGTTTGACTGGGACTAGCGGGAACACCGGGGAGCTGTTTTTT.